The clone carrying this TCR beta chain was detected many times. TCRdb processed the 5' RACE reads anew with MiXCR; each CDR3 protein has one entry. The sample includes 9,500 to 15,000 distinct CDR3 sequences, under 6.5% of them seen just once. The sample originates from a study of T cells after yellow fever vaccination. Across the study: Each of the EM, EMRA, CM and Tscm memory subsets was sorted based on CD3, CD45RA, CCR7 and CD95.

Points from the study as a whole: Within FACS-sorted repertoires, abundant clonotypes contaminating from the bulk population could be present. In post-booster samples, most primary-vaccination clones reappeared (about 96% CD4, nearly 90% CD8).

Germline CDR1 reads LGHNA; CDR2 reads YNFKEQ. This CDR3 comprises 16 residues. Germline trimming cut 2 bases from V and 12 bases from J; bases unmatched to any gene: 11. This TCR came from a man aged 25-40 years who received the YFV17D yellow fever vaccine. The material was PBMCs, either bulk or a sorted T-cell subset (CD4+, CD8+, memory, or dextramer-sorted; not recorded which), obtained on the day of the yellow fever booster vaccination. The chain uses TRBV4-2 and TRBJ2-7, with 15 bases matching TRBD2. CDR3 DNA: TGTGCCAGCAGCCAAACGCCCGGACTAGCGGGAGGGCCGTTGTACTTC. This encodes CASSQTPGLAGGPLYF.